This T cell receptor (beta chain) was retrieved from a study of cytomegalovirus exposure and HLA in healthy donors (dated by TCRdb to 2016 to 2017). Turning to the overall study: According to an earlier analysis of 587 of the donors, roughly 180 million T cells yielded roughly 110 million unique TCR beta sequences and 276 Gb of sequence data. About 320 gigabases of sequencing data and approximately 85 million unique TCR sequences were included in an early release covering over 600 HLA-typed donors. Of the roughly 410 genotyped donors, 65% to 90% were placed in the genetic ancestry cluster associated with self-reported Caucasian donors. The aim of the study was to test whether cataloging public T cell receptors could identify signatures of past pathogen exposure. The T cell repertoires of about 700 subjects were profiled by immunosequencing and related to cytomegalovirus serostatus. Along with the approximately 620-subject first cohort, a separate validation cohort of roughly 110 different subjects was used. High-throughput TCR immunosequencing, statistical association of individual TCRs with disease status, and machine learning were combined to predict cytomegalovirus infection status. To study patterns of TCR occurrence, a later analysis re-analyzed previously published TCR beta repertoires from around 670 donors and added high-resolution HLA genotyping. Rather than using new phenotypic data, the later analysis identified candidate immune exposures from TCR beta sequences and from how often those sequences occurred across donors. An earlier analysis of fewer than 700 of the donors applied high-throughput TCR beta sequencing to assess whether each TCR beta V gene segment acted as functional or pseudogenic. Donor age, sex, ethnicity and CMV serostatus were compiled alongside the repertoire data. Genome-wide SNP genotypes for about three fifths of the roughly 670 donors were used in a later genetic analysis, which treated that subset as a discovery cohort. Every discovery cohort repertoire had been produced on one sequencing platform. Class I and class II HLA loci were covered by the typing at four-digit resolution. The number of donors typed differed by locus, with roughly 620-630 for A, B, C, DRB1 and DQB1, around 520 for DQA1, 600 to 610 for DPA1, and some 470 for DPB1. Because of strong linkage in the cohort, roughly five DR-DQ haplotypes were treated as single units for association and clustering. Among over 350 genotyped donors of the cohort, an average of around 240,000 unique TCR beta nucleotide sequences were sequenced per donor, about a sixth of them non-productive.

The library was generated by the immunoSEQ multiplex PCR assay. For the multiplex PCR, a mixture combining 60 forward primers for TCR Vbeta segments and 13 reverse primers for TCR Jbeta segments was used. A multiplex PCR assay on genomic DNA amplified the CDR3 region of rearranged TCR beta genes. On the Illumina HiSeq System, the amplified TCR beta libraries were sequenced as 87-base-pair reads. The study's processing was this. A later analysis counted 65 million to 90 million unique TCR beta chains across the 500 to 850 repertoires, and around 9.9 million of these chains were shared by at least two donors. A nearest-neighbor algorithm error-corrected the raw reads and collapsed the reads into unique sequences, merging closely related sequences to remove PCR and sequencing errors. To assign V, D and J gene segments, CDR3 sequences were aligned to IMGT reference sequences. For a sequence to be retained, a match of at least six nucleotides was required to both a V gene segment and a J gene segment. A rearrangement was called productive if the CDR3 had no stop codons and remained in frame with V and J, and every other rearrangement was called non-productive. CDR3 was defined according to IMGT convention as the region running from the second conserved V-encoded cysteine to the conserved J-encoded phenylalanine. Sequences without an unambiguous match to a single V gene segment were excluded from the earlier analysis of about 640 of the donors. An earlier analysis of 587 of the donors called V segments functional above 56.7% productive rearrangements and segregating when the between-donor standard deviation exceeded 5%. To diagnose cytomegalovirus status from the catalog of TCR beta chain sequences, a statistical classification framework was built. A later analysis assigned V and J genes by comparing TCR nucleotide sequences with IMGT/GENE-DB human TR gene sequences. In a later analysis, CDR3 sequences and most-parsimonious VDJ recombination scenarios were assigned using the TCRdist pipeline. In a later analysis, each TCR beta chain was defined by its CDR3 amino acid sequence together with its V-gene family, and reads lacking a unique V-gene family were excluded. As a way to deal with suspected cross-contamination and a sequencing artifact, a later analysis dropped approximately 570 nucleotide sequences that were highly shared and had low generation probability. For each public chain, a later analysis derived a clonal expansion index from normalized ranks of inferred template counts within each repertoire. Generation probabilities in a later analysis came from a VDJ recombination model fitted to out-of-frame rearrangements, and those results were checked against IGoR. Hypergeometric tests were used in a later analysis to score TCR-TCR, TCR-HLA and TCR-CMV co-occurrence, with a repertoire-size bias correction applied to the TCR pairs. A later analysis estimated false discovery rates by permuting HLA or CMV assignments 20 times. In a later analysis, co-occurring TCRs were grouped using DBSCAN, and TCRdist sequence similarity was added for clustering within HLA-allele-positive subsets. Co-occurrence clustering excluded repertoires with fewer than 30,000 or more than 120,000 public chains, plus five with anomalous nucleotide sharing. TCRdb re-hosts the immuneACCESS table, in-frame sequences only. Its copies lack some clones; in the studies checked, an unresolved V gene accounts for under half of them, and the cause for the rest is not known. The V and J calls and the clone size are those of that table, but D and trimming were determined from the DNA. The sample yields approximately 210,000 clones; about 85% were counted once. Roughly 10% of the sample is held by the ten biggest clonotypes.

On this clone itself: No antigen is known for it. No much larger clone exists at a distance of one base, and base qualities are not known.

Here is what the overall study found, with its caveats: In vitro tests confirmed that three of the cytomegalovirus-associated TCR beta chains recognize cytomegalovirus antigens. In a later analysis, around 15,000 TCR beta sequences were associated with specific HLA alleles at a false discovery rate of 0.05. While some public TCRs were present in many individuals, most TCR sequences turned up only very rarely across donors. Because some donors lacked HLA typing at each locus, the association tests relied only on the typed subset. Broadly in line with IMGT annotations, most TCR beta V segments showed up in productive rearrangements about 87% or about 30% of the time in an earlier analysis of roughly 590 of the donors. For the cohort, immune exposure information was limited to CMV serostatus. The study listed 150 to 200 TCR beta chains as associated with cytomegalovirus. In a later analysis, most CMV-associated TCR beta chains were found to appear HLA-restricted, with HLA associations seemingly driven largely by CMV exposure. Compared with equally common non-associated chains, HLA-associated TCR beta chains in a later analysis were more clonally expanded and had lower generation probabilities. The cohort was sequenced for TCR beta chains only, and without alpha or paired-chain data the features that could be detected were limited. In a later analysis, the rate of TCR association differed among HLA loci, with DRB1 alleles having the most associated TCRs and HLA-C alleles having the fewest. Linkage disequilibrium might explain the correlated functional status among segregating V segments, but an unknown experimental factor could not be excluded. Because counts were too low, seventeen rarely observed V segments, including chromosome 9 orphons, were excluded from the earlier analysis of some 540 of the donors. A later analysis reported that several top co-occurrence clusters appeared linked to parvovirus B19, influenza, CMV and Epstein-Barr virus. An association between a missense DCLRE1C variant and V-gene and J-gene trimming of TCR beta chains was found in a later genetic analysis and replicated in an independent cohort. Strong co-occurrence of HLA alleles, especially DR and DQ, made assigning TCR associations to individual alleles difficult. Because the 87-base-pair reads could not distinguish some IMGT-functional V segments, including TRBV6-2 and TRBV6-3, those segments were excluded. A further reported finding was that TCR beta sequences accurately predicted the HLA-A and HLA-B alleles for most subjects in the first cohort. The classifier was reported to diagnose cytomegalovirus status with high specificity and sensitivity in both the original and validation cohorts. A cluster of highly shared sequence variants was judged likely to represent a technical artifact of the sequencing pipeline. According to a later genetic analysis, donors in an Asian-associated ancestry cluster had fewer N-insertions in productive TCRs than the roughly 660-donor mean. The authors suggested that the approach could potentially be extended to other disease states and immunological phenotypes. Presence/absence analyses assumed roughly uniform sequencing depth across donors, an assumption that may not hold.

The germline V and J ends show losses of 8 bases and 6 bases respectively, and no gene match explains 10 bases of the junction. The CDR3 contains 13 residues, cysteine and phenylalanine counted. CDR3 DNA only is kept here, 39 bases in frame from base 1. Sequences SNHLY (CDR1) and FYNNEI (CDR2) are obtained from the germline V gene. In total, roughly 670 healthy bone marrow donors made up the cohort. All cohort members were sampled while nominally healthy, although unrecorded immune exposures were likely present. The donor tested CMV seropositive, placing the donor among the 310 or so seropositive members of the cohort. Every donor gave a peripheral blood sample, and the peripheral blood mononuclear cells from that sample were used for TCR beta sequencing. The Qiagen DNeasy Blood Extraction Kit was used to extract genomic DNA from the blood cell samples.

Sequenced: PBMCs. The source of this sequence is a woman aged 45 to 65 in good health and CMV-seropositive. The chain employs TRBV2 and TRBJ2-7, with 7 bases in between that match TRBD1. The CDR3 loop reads CASGKDRLGEQYF. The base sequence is TGTGCCAGCGGCAAGGACAGGTTAGGCGAGCAGTACTTC.